This TCR beta chain was identified in a study of shared T cell receptors in the human thymus. Using immunoSEQ multiplex PCR, the repertoire was profiled, and TCRdb retains in-frame clones only, with some absent. Of 700,000 or so clones detected, roughly 85% appear once; the ten largest clones hold roughly 0.01%. This clone has only one observation. The germline CDR1 and CDR2 sequences are ENHRY and SYGVKD. The V and J ends lost 2 bases and 5 bases, in that order; junction bases with no gene match: 8. The CDR3 runs to 16 residues. This sample was shared with a second study, whose subject was human thymus T cells. That report adds: Thymus tissue for the work was resected from patients undergoing corrective heart surgery. Biased V and J segment usage appeared in thymus and peripheral blood. What related research reported was that thymic repertoires overlapped highly among unrelated individuals.

The rearrangement joins TRBV10-3 to TRBJ2-1, with 8 bases matching TRBD2. This TCR derives from a girl less than two years old with a congenital heart defect. Sequenced input: thymocytes. The CDR3 is CAISESPGGGHNEQFF. CDR3 in DNA: TGTGCCATCAGTGAGAGTCCGGGAGGGGGACACAATGAGCAGTTCTTC.